This T cell receptor (beta chain) was obtained from a study of follicular helper T cells after annual influenza vaccination. Time point specified: 2015-2016 season, pre-vaccination. Adults were given seasonal inactivated influenza vaccine, and blood CD4 subsets were sorted before and after vaccination. Donors were community-dwelling with no influenza vaccine in the prior 6 months. Using immunoSEQ multiplex PCR, the repertoire was profiled, and TCRdb retains in-frame clones only, with some absent. Of about 6,000 clones in the sample, roughly 85% were seen once. The CDR3 covers 15 residues. Germline V gene lookup returns CDR1 SGHTA and CDR2 FQGNSA. The V gene end was trimmed by 3 bases and the J gene end by 2 bases; junction bases not matched to a gene: 2.

Material: CXCR5- memory CD4+ T cells sorted from blood, obtained on the day of influenza vaccination. The clonotype originates from an adult who received the influenza vaccine. This rearrangement joins TRBV7-2 to TRBJ2-3; TRBD2 matches 10 bases. This CDR3 reads CASSFSGRATDTQYF. The DNA of the CDR3 is TGTGCCAGCAGCTTCAGCGGGAGGGCCACAGATACGCAGTATTTT.